One T cell receptor beta chain is described in this entry. The data are from a study of shared clonotypes between healthy human individuals. Per the study methods: Filtering differed, since immunoSEQ gave only junction sequences and no quality scores. The repertoire was sequenced with immunoSEQ multiplex PCR; TCRdb's copy has only in-frame clones and lacks some. V and J calls plus clone size are reproduced from that table; the DNA served to infer D and trimming. The sample yields 2 million to 2.5 million clones, 80% to 95% seen once. Every one of the donors was a Caucasian adult that lived in Nashville, Tennessee. CDR3 length: 14 residues. Trimming cost V 5 bases and J 2 bases; bases outside gene matches: 5. Germline loops: CDR1 SGHVS, CDR2 FNYEAQ.

The specimen was naive CD4+ T cells from PBMCs. Subset of the sample: CD45RA+ positively selected. This TCR was sampled from a man in his late teens or twenties in good health. Some clones in this sample may be carry-over from other donors' samples. The rearrangement joins TRBV7-6 to TRBJ1-1, with 7 bases matching TRBD1. Here the CDR3 reads CASSRTGHNTEAFF. Written as DNA, the CDR3 is TGTGCCAGCAGCCGGACAGGCCACAACACTGAAGCTTTCTTT.